These T cell receptor beta chains were read from a single sample in a study of beta chain features in type 1 diabetes. Generated by immunoSEQ multiplex PCR, the TCRdb table keeps only in-frame clones and is missing some. The sample records some 150,000 clones, roughly 9% being singletons. Sequencing used central memory CD4+ T cells from blood. The receptors were sampled from a woman aged 25 to 39 with type 1 diabetes. The CDR3 runs from the conserved cysteine through the conserved F or W.

v_call: TRBV6-1; cdr3_aa: CASSERPGQNLDTQYF
v_call: TRBV23-1; cdr3_aa: CASSQPLAGTETQYF
v_call: TRBV7-9; cdr3_aa: CASSLEGTSYEQYF
v_call: TRBV18; cdr3_aa: CASSPPEGLREQYF
v_call: TRBV18; cdr3_aa: CASSQGTDTEAFF
v_call: TRBV29-1; cdr3_aa: CSVVAQHNEQFF
v_call: TRBV10-3; cdr3_aa: CAISEKGGRHEQYF
v_call: TRBV2; cdr3_aa: CAGGAGVATDTQYF
v_call: TRBV30; cdr3_aa: CALKTGVNTGELFF
v_call: TRBV7-9; cdr3_aa: CASSRQGTGANVLTF
v_call: TRBV7-2; cdr3_aa: CASSLIAGSTQYF
v_call: TRBV11-2; cdr3_aa: CASTLMQGTNYGYTF
v_call: TRBV5-1; cdr3_aa: CASSPIKGTEAFF
v_call: TRBV27; cdr3_aa: CASSFSTYLIELFF
v_call: TRBV18; cdr3_aa: CASSPTTSVTGELFF
v_call: TRBV5-1; cdr3_aa: CASSKTSAKTYEQYF
v_call: TRBV5-6; cdr3_aa: CASSLGPEGDTQYF
v_call: TRBV14; cdr3_aa: CASSLQTSLTDTQYF
v_call: TRBV28; cdr3_aa: CASHGSSYEQYF
v_call: TRBV7-3; cdr3_aa: CASSPRTGSEQYF
v_call: TRBV15; cdr3_aa: CATSRRLAGVVEQYF
v_call: TRBV5-1; cdr3_aa: CASSSASGMSYNEQFF
v_call: TRBV5-1; cdr3_aa: CASSELSSYNEQFF
v_call: TRBV14; cdr3_aa: CASSQGVTSGSTDTQYF
v_call: TRBV4-1; cdr3_aa: CASSQDRKTGELFF